The 24 T cell receptor beta chains listed next were all sequenced from one sample in a study of blood T cells in healthy people across ages. It was with a sample-barcoded 5' primer and a J-beta primer mix that a second PCR of about 6 to 11 cycles was run. TCRdb ran MiXCR on the 5' RACE reads and lists one entry per CDR3 protein. The repertoire holds about 580,000 distinct CDR3 sequences, with under 55% as singletons. What was sequenced was blood. The receptors here all came from a man older than 75 in good health.

The sample holds a few counts of this clonotype. As DNA, the CDR3 is TGTGCCAGCAGCGGACAGGGGACAAACATTCAGTACTTC. This translates into CASSGQGTNIQYF. The gene calls are TRBV2 and TRBJ2-4; TRBD1 matches 9 bases. There are 13 residues in the CDR3. V lost 6 bases to trimming and J lost 6 bases; unmatched junction nucleotides: 3. Germline CDR1 is SNHLY and CDR2 is FYNNEI.

V gene TRBV7-2 combines with J gene TRBJ1-1, with D perhaps matching TRBD1 (6 bases). Germline V gives CDR1 SGHTA, CDR2 FQGNSA. Trimming left V 5 bases short and J 8 bases short, with 15 bases between. The CDR3 covers 13 residues. CDR3 region: CASSQALGGEAFF. DNA of the CDR3: TGTGCCAGCAGCCAGGCACTAGGGGGGGAAGCTTTCTTT.

In the case of this clonotype: This could be a read error, since a much larger clone is one nucleotide away. V is TRBV6-5 and J is TRBJ1-1, with D perhaps TRBD1 (5 bases). Germline-derived CDR1 and CDR2 are MNHEY and SVGAGI. V lost 7 bases to trimming and J lost 7 bases, with 13 bases between them. This CDR3 has 12 residues. The CDR3 DNA reads as TGTGCCAGCAAGGAACAGGACCGTGAAGCTTTCTTT. It codes for CASKEQDREAFF.

There are a few counts of this clonotype. This chain connects TRBV7-2 to TRBJ2-1, with 9 bases lining up with TRBD2. CDR3 length: 15 amino acids. After removal of 3 bases from V and 4 bases from J, the junction contained 4 bases not matched to a gene. CDR1 is SGHTA and CDR2 is FQGNSA in the germline V gene. The CDR3 loop reads CASSFLAGLYNEQFF. CDR3 DNA sequence: TGTGCCAGCAGCTTCCTAGCGGGACTTTACAATGAGCAGTTCTTC.

The chain combines TRBV7-2 with TRBJ2-7; D perhaps matches TRBD2 (6 bases). This CDR3 contains 15 residues. V lost 5 bases and J lost 0, with 14 bases in between. Germline assignment: CDR1 SGHTA and CDR2 FQGNSA. The CDR3 protein is CASSPSGPVSYEQYF. The CDR3 DNA follows: TGTGCCAGCAGCCCCAGCGGGCCCGTCTCCTACGAGCAGTACTTC.

The sample holds a few counts of this clonotype. The chain couples TRBV28 to TRBJ2-4, with 8 bases fitting TRBD2. The assigned J gene may be wrong: the sequence end matches TRBJ2-7 better. The CDR3 sequence is 15 residues long. Germline V gene sequence: CDR1 MDHEN, CDR2 SYDVKM. This chain's CDR3 is CASSPQGAGDYEQYF. DNA for the CDR3: TGTGCCAGCAGTCCTCAGGGAGCGGGAGATTACGAGCAGTACTTC.

V usage is TRBV20-1 and J usage is TRBJ2-3; 9 nucleotides line up with TRBD2. The CDR3 runs to 14 residues. The V gene's germline CDR1 is DFQATT and CDR2 SNEGSKA (reference sequence). The junction had 8 bases not matched to a gene; V was cut back by 6 bases and J by 4 bases. The CDR3 DNA reads TGCAGTGCGGACCTAGCGGGGAGTGCAGATACGCAGTATTTT. It is translated as CSADLAGSADTQYF.

This clonotype has at least ten counts. This chain joins TRBV11-2 and TRBJ2-5, with D perhaps TRBD1 (6 bases). The V gene lost 6 bases and the J gene lost 5 bases, with 10 bases spanning the gap. The germline gives CDR1 SGHAT, CDR2 FQNNGV. The CDR3 has 12 amino acids. DNA for the CDR3: TGTGCCAGCAGTCTAACAGGGGAGACCCAGTACTTC. Amino acids: CASSLTGETQYF.

This clonotype has ten or more counts. The chain recombines TRBV20-1 with TRBJ2-1, with D unclear. The CDR3 sequence is 10 residues long. Trimming took off 2 bases at V and 9 bases at J, with 5 bases between the two ends. The germline V gene encodes CDR1 DFQATT and CDR2 SNEGSKA (reference sequence). The chain's CDR3 is CSARRSEQFF. Written as DNA, the CDR3 is TGCAGTGCTAGAAGGAGTGAGCAGTTCTTC.

CDR3 nucleotide sequence: TGTGCCAGCTCACCACTTGGGACAGGGGTTAGCTACGAGCAGTACTTC. Translation gives CASSPLGTGVSYEQYF. J is TRBJ2-7 and V is TRBV18; 10 bases are a match to TRBD1. The ends lost 1 base at V and 3 bases at J; junction bases unmatched: 6. Germline lookup yields CDR1 KGHSH and CDR2 LQKENI. The CDR3 sequence is 16 residues long.

With regard to this clonotype: The germline gene is not matched at one end of the junction; a read error may be the cause. The rearrangement links TRBV6-6 to TRBJ2-1; D is tentatively TRBD1 or TRBD2 (5 bases each). The CDR3 is 16 residues long. CDR1 MNHNY and CDR2 SVGAGI come from the germline V gene (reference sequence). The CDR3 DNA sequence: TGTGCCAGCAGCTACTCCCTGGGACCTGTGCTAGATGAGCAGTTCTTC. It specifies CASSYSLGPVLDEQFF.

In its sample, this clonotype was seen many times. V and J are TRBV6-5 and TRBJ2-7; 10 bases match TRBD2. The CDR3 runs to 14 residues. The V gene end was trimmed by 4 bases and the J gene end by 6 bases; junction bases not matched to a gene: 6. In germline, CDR1 is MNHEY, CDR2 SVGAGI. CDR3 nucleotides: TGTGCCAGCAGTTTTGAGCGGGGGGGTTGCGAGCAGTACTTC. Translating it yields CASSFERGGCEQYF.

V gene TRBV10-3 combines with J gene TRBJ2-1; 9 bases match TRBD1. V trimming: 4 bases; J trimming: 13 bases; junction bases outside the gene matches: 8. The CDR3 runs to 13 residues. Germline values: CDR1 ENHRY, CDR2 SYGVKD. Written as DNA, the CDR3 is TGTGCCATCAGTGCCGGGACAGGGCGTGGACAGTTCTTC. It codes for CAISAGTGRGQFF.

Regarding this clonotype: The junction departs from the called germline gene at one end, perhaps through a read error. CDR3 amino acids: CSGSDRYKEQFF. CDR3 nucleotides: TGCAGCGGTTCAGACAGGTACAAGGAGCAGTTCTTC. The rearrangement uses TRBV29-1 and TRBJ2-1; weak D call: TRBD1 (6 bases). The CDR3 loop spans 12 amino acids. Germline lookup yields CDR1 SQVTM and CDR2 ANQGSEA.

The chain recombines TRBV7-2 with TRBJ1-1, with D possibly matching TRBD1 (5 bases). Looked up from germline, CDR1 is SGHTA and CDR2 is FQGNSA. V was clipped by 1 base and J by 0 bases, with 15 bases between them. The CDR3 extends over 17 amino acids. The CDR3 bases are TGTGCCAGCAGCTTAGGGGGCCCGAGAAGGATGAACACTGAAGCTTTCTTT. It translates to CASSLGGPRRMNTEAFF.

The chain uses TRBV29-1 and TRBJ2-7, with D possibly matching TRBD2 (5 bases). The V and J ends lost 5 bases and 2 bases respectively, with 10 bases between them. The CDR3 consists of 12 residues. Germline CDR1 and CDR2: SQVTM and ANQGSEA. CDR3 nucleotides: TGCAGCGTTCGCGGGTCTACCTACGAGCAGTACTTC. It encodes CSVRGSTYEQYF.

DNA of the CDR3: TGTGCCAGCAGTTCCCCCTTGGGGGGCACAGATACGCAGTATTTT. This codes for CASSSPLGGTDTQYF. The chain recombines TRBV7-2 with TRBJ2-3, with D perhaps being TRBD1 or TRBD2 (5 bases each). V was clipped by 6 bases and J by 1 base, with 14 bases between them. Germline assignment: CDR1 SGHTA and CDR2 FQGNSA. This CDR3 is 15 amino acids long.

The table lists this clonotype with many counts. The genes are TRBV18 and TRBJ2-5; perhaps TRBD2 as D (6 bases). Per germline, CDR1 KGHSH and CDR2 LQKENI. V lost 6 bases, J lost 1 base, and 9 bases lay in between. The CDR3 is 13 amino acids. CDR3: CASSRGIQETQYF. In DNA form, the CDR3 reads TGTGCCAGCTCCCGGGGGATCCAAGAGACCCAGTACTTC.

The chain joins TRBV25-1 to TRBJ2-7, with 10 bases identical to TRBD1. This CDR3 spans 17 amino acids. The junction had 13 bases not matched to a gene; V was cut back by 6 bases and J by 2 bases. In germline, CDR1 is MGHDK, CDR2 SYGVNS. The CDR3 here is CASSDSTRQGAPYEQYF. The DNA of the CDR3 is TGTGCCAGCAGCGATTCTACTCGACAGGGGGCCCCCTACGAGCAGTACTTC.

The chain employs TRBV14 and TRBJ2-1; 13 bases are a match to TRBD2. CDR1 SGHDN and CDR2 FVKESK come from the germline V gene. V lost 1 base, J lost 9 bases, and 3 bases stayed unmatched. The CDR3 loop spans 15 amino acids. The CDR3 nucleotides are TGTGCCAGCAGCCAAGGGACTAGCGGGAGCCGTGAGCAGTTCTTC. It encodes CASSQGTSGSREQFF. The variable domain in full, with the rest retrieved from reference TRBV14 and TRBJ2-1, is EAGVTQFPSHSVIEKGQTVTLRCDPISGHDNLYWYRRVMGKEIKFLLHFVKESKQDESGMPNNRFLAERTGGTYSTLKVQPAELEDSGVYFCASSQGTSGSREQFFGPGTRLTVL.

In its sample, this clonotype was seen a few times. The chain is built from TRBV27 and TRBJ2-1, with 8 bases identical to TRBD1. CDR1 MNHEY and CDR2 SMNVEV come from the germline V gene (reference sequence). J was trimmed by 0 bases and V by 3 bases; bases with no gene match: 7. The CDR3 consists of 17 residues. In DNA form, the CDR3 reads TGTGCCAGCAGTTTGAGGGGGACAGGAGGCTCCTACAATGAGCAGTTCTTC. Translated: CASSLRGTGGSYNEQFF.

This clonotype was counted only a few times. J is TRBJ2-1 and V is TRBV7-2; TRBD2 agrees at 7 bases. This CDR3 contains 16 residues. J gave up 0 bases and V 4 bases, and 6 bases lay outside the gene matches. The V gene's germline CDR1 is SGHTA and CDR2 FQGNSA. The CDR3, as DNA: TGTGCCAGCAGCTACCAGCGGGGCCTCTCCTACAATGAGCAGTTCTTC. Protein sequence: CASSYQRGLSYNEQFF.

This clonotype showed up just a few times. This chain connects TRBV10-3 to TRBJ2-7; 16 positions agree with TRBD2. Germline CDR1 is ENHRY and CDR2 is SYGVKD. V trimming: 4 bases; J trimming: 4 bases; junction bases outside the gene matches: 7. This CDR3 comprises 17 residues. CDR3 loop: CAISAPEGLAGGYEQYF. In nucleotides, the CDR3 is TGTGCCATCAGTGCCCCCGAGGGACTAGCGGGAGGGTACGAGCAGTACTTC.

A few counts support this clonotype. The chain couples TRBV4-1 to TRBJ2-6; 11 bases map to TRBD2. Trimming removed 4 bases from V and 0 bases from J; junction bases left unmatched: 8. CDR3 length: 19 amino acids. CDR1 and CDR2 from the germline V gene are MGHRA and YSYEKL. In nucleotides, the CDR3 is TGCGCCAGCAGCCGACGGGGACTAGCGGTAAACTCTGGGGCCAACGTCCTGACTTTC. Its protein product is CASSRRGLAVNSGANVLTF.